This T cell receptor beta chain was sequenced during a study of cytomegalovirus exposure and HLA in healthy donors. Overall study results and limits: It was reported that TCR beta sequences correctly inferred the HLA-A and HLA-B alleles for most subjects. Versus the approximately 700-donor mean, an Asian-associated ancestry cluster reportedly showed fewer N-insertions in a later analysis.

The study ran its PCR with 60 Vbeta and 13 Jbeta primers. Sequenced by immunoSEQ multiplex PCR; TCRdb stores in-frame clones only, minus some. The table has some 220,000 clones, approximately 84% seen once. Regarding this clone: Its target is unknown.

Deletions cut 3 bases from V and 1 base from J, with 16 bases between. The CDR3 contains 18 residues. The germline gives CDR1 LNHDA, CDR2 SQIVND (reference sequence). The TCR originated in a woman aged 40-49 years in good health and CMV-seronegative. The chain couples TRBV19 to TRBJ2-6; a possible D gene is TRBD1 (6 bases). Specimen: PBMCs. DNA for the CDR3: TGTGCCAGTAGTATCCGCGCAGGGGAGTTGTCTGGGGCCAACGTCCTGACTTTC. Its protein product is CASSIRAGELSGANVLTF.